This is a list of T cell receptor beta chains from one sample in a study of T cells after yellow fever vaccination. MiXCR was run by TCRdb on the 5' RACE reads, yielding one entry per CDR3 protein. The data show about 170,000 distinct CDR3 sequences, approximately 10% seen once. The sequences come from CD8+ T cells sorted from PBMCs, collected 15 days after the yellow fever booster vaccination. These receptors were obtained from a man aged 18 to 30 who received the YFV17D yellow fever vaccine. Both conserved end residues are part of each CDR3. The D gene is left open where the match is weak. Clone size appears in some rows only: once, few, many, or a class for an expanded clone.

d_call j_call v_call clone_size cdr3_nt cdr3_aa
NA TRBJ1-1 TRBV9 NA TGTGCCAGCAGCGTATTCGGGGACACTGAAGCTTTCTTT CASSVFGDTEAFF
NA TRBJ1-3 TRBV7-8 few TGTGCCAGCAGCCGGAAGGACTCTGGAAACACCATATATTTT CASSRKDSGNTIYF
TRBD1 TRBJ1-2 TRBV20-1 many TGCAGTGCGAGGGATTGGACAGGCGGGAGCTATGGCTACACCTTC CSARDWTGGSYGYTF
NA TRBJ2-5 TRBV20-1 few TGCAGTGCTAGAGATTGGCAGGGTCAGAAAGAGACCCAGTACTTC CSARDWQGQKETQYF
NA TRBJ2-3 TRBV7-3 NA TGTGCCAGCAGCCCTAAGGGAGGGCAGGGGTTCACAGATACGCAGTATTTT CASSPKGGQGFTDTQYF
NA TRBJ2-1 TRBV27 few TGTGCCAGCAGTCCAGCCGACAGGAATTACAATGAGCAGTTCTTC CASSPADRNYNEQFF
NA TRBJ2-7 TRBV4-1 few TGCGCCAGCAGCCAAGATGACTACGAGCAGTACTTC CASSQDDYEQYF
TRBD2 TRBJ2-7 TRBV20-1 NA TGCAGTGCGCGAGCCAGCGGGATTTGGGAGCAGTACTTC CSARASGIWEQYF
NA TRBJ2-3 TRBV7-8 few TGTGCCAGCAGCGCTACCGGGACACGACCTACAGATACGCAGTATTTT CASSATGTRPTDTQYF
NA TRBJ2-7 TRBV4-1 NA TGCGCCAGCAGCCGGCCGGGGGAGTACGAGCAGTACTTC CASSRPGEYEQYF
NA TRBJ1-1 TRBV4-1 NA TGCGCCAGCAGCCAAGATGGTCGGATCGAAGCTTTCTTT CASSQDGRIEAFF
TRBD1 TRBJ2-3 TRBV29-1 few TGCAGCGTTCCCGGACAGGGGTGGGATACGCAGTATTTT CSVPGQGWDTQYF
NA TRBJ2-3 TRBV7-3 NA TGTGCCAGCAGCTTAAGGGCCGGATTTGGTACGGGGCCAGGTACGCAGTATTTT CASSLRAGFGTGPGTQYF
TRBD1 TRBJ2-2 TRBV7-2 few TGTGCCAGCAGCCAGCCGGGACAGGGGGCCGGGGAGCTGTTTTTT CASSQPGQGAGELFF
TRBD2 TRBJ2-1 TRBV7-6 many TGTGCCAGCAGCTTAGTGTTGGGCGGGGGGGCTTCCTACAATGAGCAGTTCTTC CASSLVLGGGASYNEQFF
NA TRBJ1-1 TRBV7-9 NA TGTGCCAGCAGCTTAAGGAGGGAAGCTGAAGCTTTCTTT CASSLRREAEAFF
NA TRBJ2-7 TRBV12-3/TRBV12-4 few TGTGCCAGCAGGATCATGGCAGGGAGGAACTACGAGCAGTACTTC CASRIMAGRNYEQYF
NA TRBJ1-1 TRBV19 few TGTGCCAGTAGTCTCTGGGTAGGAGGGACTGAAGCTTTCTTT CASSLWVGGTEAFF
NA TRBJ2-1 TRBV29-1 NA TGCAGCGTTGACGGCCGAGGACGGAAGTACAATGAGCAGTTCTTC CSVDGRGRKYNEQFF
NA TRBJ1-1 TRBV7-9 few TGTGCCAGCAGCCCAGGGATTCCTGAAGCTTTCTTT CASSPGIPEAFF
TRBD1 TRBJ1-1 TRBV7-8 NA TGTGCCAGCAGCTTGGGGACAGGACAAATGAACACTGAAGCTTTCTTT CASSLGTGQMNTEAFF
NA TRBJ2-7 TRBV29-1 few TGCAGCGTTGCCCCCGGGACACCCTACGAGCAGTACTTC CSVAPGTPYEQYF
NA TRBJ1-6 TRBV20-1 NA TGCAGTGCTAGTACCCTCATAACAGGGTATAATTCACCCCTCCACTTT CSASTLITGYNSPLHF
NA TRBJ1-3 TRBV5-1 NA TGCGCCAGCAGCTTCGAGGGTTCAGCAGGAAACACCATATATTTT CASSFEGSAGNTIYF